This passage covers 26 T cell receptor beta chains from one sample sequenced in a study of somatic mutations in cytotoxic T cells in rheumatoid arthritis. Clones were sequenced by immunoSEQ multiplex PCR, and TCRdb holds only the in-frame ones, with some missing. The sample yields approximately 12,000 clones, less than 80% seen once. Sequenced input: CD8+ T cells sorted from blood. All receptors come from a man between 65 and 85 years old in good health.

This chain uses TRBV11-2 with TRBJ2-7; the D is unclear. The CDR3 is 13 amino acids. The germline V and J ends were trimmed by 6 bases and 6 bases, with 15 bases remaining between them. Germline CDR1 SGHAT, CDR2 FQNNGV. The CDR3 spells CASRSGIKGEQYF. The CDR3 region has the DNA TGTGCCAGCAGATCGGGCATCAAGGGCGAGCAGTACTTC.

J is TRBJ2-7 and V is TRBV5-1; D call uncertain. The length of the CDR3 is 13 residues. In germline, CDR1 is SGHRS, CDR2 YFSETQ. With 3 bases removed from V and 4 bases from J, the gap between germline ends came to 11 bases. The CDR3 region has the DNA TGCGCCAGCAGCTGGGGTCCTGGGTACGAGCAGTACTTC. Protein sequence: CASSWGPGYEQYF.

This clone has just one count. This rearrangement joins TRBV19 to TRBJ1-2; a possible D gene is TRBD1 (6 bases). The germline CDR1 and CDR2 sequences are LNHDA and SQIVND (reference sequence). The ends were cut back, 9 bases at V and 8 bases at J, with 13 bases in the middle. This CDR3 has 11 residues. CDR3 in DNA: TGTGCCAGCGGACAGTCGGGCGGCTACACCTTC. This translates into CASGQSGGYTF.

The CDR3 DNA reads as TGTGCCAGCAGCCCCGGGACCGACTCCTACGAGCAGTACTTC. As protein: CASSPGTDSYEQYF. V and J are TRBV6-4 and TRBJ2-5; D is perhaps TRBD1 or TRBD2 (5 bases each). TRBJ2-7 explains the end of the DNA better; the J call may be wrong. The length of the CDR3 is 14 residues. Germline CDR1 MRHNA, CDR2 SNTAGT.

The chain links TRBV11-1 to TRBJ2-5; 12 nucleotides match TRBD2. V shed 8 bases, J shed 5 bases, and the junction held 12 bases outside the gene matches. The CDR3 is 16 amino acids. Per germline, CDR1 SGHAT and CDR2 FQDESV (reference sequence). This CDR3 is CASGTSSGRAGETQYF. CDR3 DNA sequence: TGTGCCAGCGGCACTTCTAGCGGGAGGGCCGGTGAGACCCAGTACTTC.

This clone was seen only a few times. The genes are TRBV19 and TRBJ2-7, with TRBD1 as a possible D gene (6 bases). Trimming shortened V by 9 bases and J by 0 bases, and 12 bases separated the two germline ends. CDR3 length: 13 amino acids. The germline gives CDR1 LNHDA, CDR2 SQIVND (reference sequence). The CDR3 coding sequence is TGTGCCAGGGGGGCAGGGTTCTCCTACGAGCAGTACTTC. Amino acids: CARGAGFSYEQYF. The full variable domain, with the rest looked up from reference TRBV19 and TRBJ2-7, is DGGITQSPKYLFRKEGQNVTLSCEQNLNHDAMYWYRQDPGQGLRLIYYSQIVNDFQKGDIAEGYSVSREKKESFPLTVTSAQKNPTAFYLCARGAGFSYEQYFGPGTRLTVT.

The rearrangement links TRBV1 to TRBJ2-1; TRBD2, the table's D call, was not compared with the DNA. TRBV1 is a listed pseudogene. The length of the CDR3 is 13 residues. The CDR3 bases are TGCACCAGCAGCCAAGGGCGGTACAATGAGCAGTTCTTC. Encoded protein: CTSSQGRYNEQFF.

This clone occurred once. This chain joins TRBV19 and TRBJ2-2; no clear D. Between the trimmed V and J ends, which lost 3 bases and 6 bases, there was a span of 17 bases. Germline values: CDR1 LNHDA, CDR2 SQIVND (reference sequence). The CDR3 loop spans 16 amino acids. CDR3 residues: CASSMFVGSRPGELFF. CDR3 coding DNA: TGTGCCAGTAGTATGTTCGTGGGCTCCCGACCCGGGGAGCTGTTTTTT.

This chain links TRBV28 with TRBJ2-3, with 10 bases aligning to TRBD2. The CDR3 loop spans 16 amino acids. Germline CDR1 MDHEN, CDR2 SYDVKM. Trimming at V came to 7 bases and at J to 4 bases, leaving 11 bases not matched to a gene. The CDR3 is CASIQTLAGVADTQYF. CDR3 nucleotide sequence: TGTGCCAGCATTCAAACCCTAGCGGGAGTGGCAGATACGCAGTATTTT.

This rearrangement joins TRBV6-4 to TRBJ2-3; TRBD2 matches 10 bases. The CDR3 sequence is 16 residues long. Germline CDR1 and CDR2: MRHNA and SNTAGT. Trimming at V came to 0 bases and at J to 3 bases, leaving 3 bases not matched to a gene. The CDR3: CASSDSNSGGTDTQYF. The CDR3 coding sequence is TGTGCCAGCAGTGACTCAAATAGCGGGGGGACAGATACGCAGTATTTT.

This clone came up once. The same CDR3 arises from other DNA sequences in this sample as well. The chain employs TRBV27 and TRBJ2-1; D uncertain. The CDR3 sequence is 13 residues long. The V gene lost 3 bases and the J gene lost 4 bases, with 7 bases spanning the gap. Germline assignment: CDR1 MNHEY and CDR2 SMNVEV (reference sequence). CDR3 protein: CASSFGSYNEQFF. The CDR3 bases are TGTGCCAGCAGTTTCGGATCATACAATGAGCAGTTCTTC.

The chain carries TRBV11-3 and TRBJ2-5; 12 nucleotides match TRBD2. The better agreement between TRBJ2-7 and the DNA end casts doubt on the J call. The germline V gene encodes CDR1 SGHNT and CDR2 YENEEA. This CDR3 is built from 18 residues. Written as DNA, the CDR3 is TGTGCCAGCAGCTTAAGGCCCCCCCCGACTAGCGGGAGTTACGAGCAGTACTTC. Translation gives CASSLRPPPTSGSYEQYF.

In this sample, this clone is medium-sized. J is TRBJ2-3 and V is TRBV6-1; TRBD2 matches at 12 bases. V lost 4 bases to trimming and J lost 3 bases; unmatched junction nucleotides: 2. The CDR3 is made up of 15 amino acids. Germline loops: CDR1 MNHNS, CDR2 SASEGT. The CDR3 protein is CASSATSGGTDTQYF. CDR3 DNA sequence: TGTGCCAGCAGTGCGACTAGCGGGGGAACAGATACGCAGTATTTT.

This clone has more than one count but fewer than ten. The rearrangement joins TRBV28 to TRBJ1-1; D may be TRBD1 (6 bases). Germline V CDR1 and CDR2: MDHEN, SYDVKM. The CDR3 length is 14 residues. V lost 5 bases and J lost 2, with 12 bases in between. The CDR3 reads CASSPRQDNTEAFF. In DNA form, the CDR3 reads TGTGCCAGCAGTCCCCGACAGGATAACACTGAAGCTTTCTTT.

This clone has a handful of counts. The V gene is TRBV27, the J gene TRBJ2-7, with D tentatively TRBD1 or TRBD2 (7 bases each). Deletions cut 4 bases from V and 3 bases from J, with 13 bases between. From germline, CDR1 is MNHEY and CDR2 SMNVEV (reference sequence). CDR3 length equals 14 residues. The CDR3 sequence: CASSSGGAVYEQYF. In DNA form, the CDR3 reads TGTGCCAGCAGTTCAGGGGGGGCGGTCTACGAGCAGTACTTC.

The CDR3 protein is CSVENPLNTEAFF. The CDR3 DNA is TGCAGCGTTGAAAATCCTTTGAACACTGAAGCTTTCTTT. J is TRBJ1-1 and V is TRBV29-1, with D unclear. The CDR3 is made up of 13 amino acids. Germline V lookup: CDR1 SQVTM, CDR2 ANQGSEA. The ends were cut back, 2 bases at V and 0 bases at J, with 7 bases in the middle.

The rearrangement joins TRBV19 to TRBJ2-1, with TRBD2 identical over 11 bases. The trim removed 5 bases at V and 1 base at J, leaving 10 bases unmatched. The CDR3 loop spans 18 amino acids. Germline CDR1 is LNHDA and CDR2 is SQIVND (reference sequence). In DNA, the CDR3 is TGTGCCAGTAGTTGGGGACTAGCGGTTTCACCATCCTACAATGAGCAGTTCTTC. Its protein product is CASSWGLAVSPSYNEQFF. Full variable domain (outside the CDR3, taken from reference TRBV19 and TRBJ2-1): DGGITQSPKYLFRKEGQNVTLSCEQNLNHDAMYWYRQDPGQGLRLIYYSQIVNDFQKGDIAEGYSVSREKKESFPLTVTSAQKNPTAFYLCASSWGLAVSPSYNEQFFGPGTRLTVL.

This chain joins TRBV5-4 and TRBJ2-2, with 13 bases fitting TRBD2. The CDR3 covers 16 residues. In germline, CDR1 is SGHNT, CDR2 YYREEE (reference sequence). The trim removed 5 bases at V and 7 bases at J, leaving 8 bases unmatched. The CDR3 DNA reads as TGTGCCAGCAGACTACTAGCGGGAGGGCCTCACGGGGAGCTGTTTTTT. Translating gives CASRLLAGGPHGELFF.

This clone has just a few counts. The chain joins TRBV13 to TRBJ2-1; TRBD2 matches at 9 bases. The germline V gene has CDR1 PRHDT and CDR2 FYEKMQ (reference sequence). The CDR3 contains 18 residues. The junction had 10 bases not matched to a gene; V was cut back by 1 base and J by 3 bases. The CDR3 protein is CASSLALAGRRSYNEQFF. The CDR3, as DNA: TGTGCCAGCAGCTTAGCCCTAGCGGGAAGAAGGAGCTACAATGAGCAGTTCTTC.

In its sample, this clone was seen a few times. This sequence joins TRBV13 and TRBJ1-1; unclear D gene. Deletions cut 5 bases from V and 4 bases from J, with 8 bases between. The CDR3 is made up of 12 amino acids. Germline V lookup: CDR1 PRHDT, CDR2 FYEKMQ (reference sequence). This chain's CDR3 is CASSPFGTEAFF. The CDR3 bases are TGTGCCAGCAGCCCTTTCGGCACTGAAGCTTTCTTT.

The CDR3 region is CASSDYRGQTSGRGNEQFF. CDR3 DNA: TGTGCCAGCAGTGATTACAGGGGGCAGACTAGCGGGAGGGGCAATGAGCAGTTCTTC. The chain joins TRBV6-1 to TRBJ2-1; the match to TRBD2 covers 14 bases. The junction had 13 bases not matched to a gene; V was cut back by 3 bases and J by 6 bases. From germline, CDR1 is MNHNS and CDR2 SASEGT. This CDR3 spans 19 amino acids.

The J gene is TRBJ2-7, the V gene TRBV6-5; 9 bases map to TRBD1. The CDR3 runs 14 residues. J gave up 5 bases and V 2 bases, and 4 bases lay outside the gene matches. Germline lookup yields CDR1 MNHEY and CDR2 SVGAGI. The CDR3 is CASSYEQGANEQYF. The CDR3 DNA reads TGTGCCAGCAGTTACGAACAGGGGGCGAACGAGCAGTACTTC.

The chain links TRBV6-1 to TRBJ2-7, with 12 positions matching TRBD2. V lost 2 bases to trimming and J lost 5 bases; unmatched junction nucleotides: 7. The V gene's germline CDR1 is MNHNS and CDR2 SASEGT. This CDR3 has 16 amino acids. CDR3 DNA sequence: TGTGCCAGCAGTGAAAAGCTAGCGGGAGGGCCCCACGAGCAGTACTTC. Translating it yields CASSEKLAGGPHEQYF.

The J gene is TRBJ2-2, the V gene TRBV7-9; D is possibly TRBD1 (6 bases). The germline V gene encodes CDR1 SEHNR and CDR2 FQNEAQ (reference sequence). Trimming cost V 4 bases and J 7 bases, with 16 bases left between them. The CDR3 is made up of 15 amino acids. The CDR3 coding sequence is TGTGCCAGCAGCTCCTCCGGGACAAAGAACGGGGAGCTGTTTTTT. The encoded protein is CASSSSGTKNGELFF.

This clone turned up a few times. The chain has TRBV7-2 and TRBJ1-2; possibly TRBD1 for D (5 bases). This CDR3 is 14 amino acids long. Per germline, CDR1 SGHTA and CDR2 FQGNSA. V was clipped by 5 bases and J by 1 base, with 11 bases between them. CDR3 nucleotide sequence: TGTGCCAGCAGCGCAGACAGTGGTAACTATGGCTACACCTTC. Residues: CASSADSGNYGYTF. Complete variable domain (other parts from reference TRBV7-2 and TRBJ1-2): GAGVSQSPSNKVTEKGKDVELRCDPISGHTALYWYRQSLGQGLEFLIYFQGNSAPDKSGLPSDRFSAERTGGSVSTLTIQRTQQEDSAVYLCASSADSGNYGYTFGSGTRLTVV.

This rearrangement joins TRBV6-1 to TRBJ2-1; D ambiguous. Trimming shortened V by 4 bases and J by 6 bases, and 13 bases separated the two germline ends. The germline gives CDR1 MNHNS, CDR2 SASEGT. The CDR3 loop spans 14 amino acids. The chain's CDR3 is CASSAPPQGNEQFF. The DNA for the CDR3 is TGTGCCAGCAGTGCCCCCCCACAAGGCAATGAGCAGTTCTTC.